Detailed here is one T cell receptor (beta chain). The antigen remains unidentified. The data belong to a study of shared clonotypes between healthy human individuals. General observations from the study: Shared clonotypes across all four donors exceeded non-shared ones in generation probability. Memory subsets had estimated richness that was generally smaller than that of naive subsets.

Sequenced by immunoSEQ multiplex PCR; TCRdb stores in-frame clones only, minus some. The data contain approximately 2,000,000 clones, roughly 92% of them singletons. The CDR3 is 11 residues long. Trimming removed 3 bases from V and 6 bases from J, with 5 bases in between. Germline CDR1 is KGHSH and CDR2 is LQKENI. A CD45RA+ naive subset and a CD45RA-negative memory subset were split from CD4+ cells. This sequence joins TRBV18 and TRBJ1-1; no definite D call. This TCR derives from a man between 18 and 35 years old in good health. Some clones in this sample may be carry-over from other donors' samples. Sample: naive CD4+ T cells from PBMCs. Stated subset: CD45RA+ positively selected. In DNA, the CDR3 is TGTGCCAGCTCACCGTACCCTGAAGCTTTCTTT. Translating gives CASSPYPEAFF.